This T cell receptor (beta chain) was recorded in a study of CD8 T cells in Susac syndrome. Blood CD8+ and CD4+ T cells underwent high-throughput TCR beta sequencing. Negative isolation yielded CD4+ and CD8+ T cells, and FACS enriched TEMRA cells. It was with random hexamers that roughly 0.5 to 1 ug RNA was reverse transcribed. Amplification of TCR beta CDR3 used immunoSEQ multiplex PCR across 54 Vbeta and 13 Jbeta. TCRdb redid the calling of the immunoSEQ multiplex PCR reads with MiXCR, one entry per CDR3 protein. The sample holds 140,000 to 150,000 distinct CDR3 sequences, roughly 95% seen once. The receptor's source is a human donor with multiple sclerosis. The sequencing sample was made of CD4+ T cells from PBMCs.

In DNA, the CDR3 is TGTGCCAGCAGCTTTACAGGCTGGGGTGAAAAACTGTTTTTT. Its translation is CASSFTGWGEKLFF. The rearrangement joins TRBV7-9 to TRBJ1-4, with D maybe TRBD1 (5 bases). Germline-derived CDR1 and CDR2 are SEHNR and FQNEAQ (reference sequence). The CDR3 is made up of 14 amino acids. Between the trimmed V and J ends, which lost 3 bases and 7 bases, there was a span of 12 bases.